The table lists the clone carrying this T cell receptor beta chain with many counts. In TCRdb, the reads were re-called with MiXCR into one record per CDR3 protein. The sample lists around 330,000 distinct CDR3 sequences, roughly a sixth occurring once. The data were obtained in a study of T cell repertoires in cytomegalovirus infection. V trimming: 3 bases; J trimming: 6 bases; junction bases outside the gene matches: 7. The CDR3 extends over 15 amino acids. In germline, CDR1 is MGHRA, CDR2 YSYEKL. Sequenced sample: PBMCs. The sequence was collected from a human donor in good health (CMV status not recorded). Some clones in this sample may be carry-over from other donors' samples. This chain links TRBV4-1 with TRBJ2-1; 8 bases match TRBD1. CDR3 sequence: CASSHSQGAFNEQFF. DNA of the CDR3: TGCGCCAGCAGCCACTCTCAGGGGGCATTCAATGAGCAGTTCTTC.